Listed here are 26 T cell receptor beta chains from one sample, sequenced in a study of shared clonotypes between healthy human individuals. Produced via immunoSEQ multiplex PCR; TCRdb's table is partial and in-frame only. The sample lists around 300,000 clones, about nine tenths occurring once. The material sequenced was memory CD8+ T cells sorted from blood. The subset: CD45RO+ cells pooled with CCR7-negative TemRA cells. The source is a man younger than 30 in good health.

This clone occurred a few times. The chain has TRBV2 and TRBJ2-7; either TRBD1 or TRBD2 may fit D (5 bases each). The CDR3 has 15 amino acids. V was shortened by 3 bases and J by 3 bases, with 15 bases between the two germline ends. Germline lookup yields CDR1 SNHLY and CDR2 FYNNEI. The CDR3, as DNA: TGTGCCAGCAGTGACAGCCGGGACGGAGTCTACGAGCAGTACTTC. Translated: CASSDSRDGVYEQYF.

The chain carries TRBV7-9 and TRBJ2-7; perhaps TRBD1 as D (5 bases). Trimming cost V 5 bases and J 4 bases, with 9 bases left between them. CDR1 SEHNR and CDR2 FQNEAQ come from the germline V gene (reference sequence). This CDR3 is 12 amino acids long. The CDR3 DNA follows: TGTGCCAGCAGCGCCAGGGTTTACGAGCAGTACTTC. This gives the protein CASSARVYEQYF.

The V gene is TRBV9, the J gene TRBJ1-6, with TRBD1 matching over 8 bases. V shed 3 bases and J 10 bases; nucleotides not matched to a gene: 0. CDR3 length: 12 amino acids. Germline assignment: CDR1 SGDLS and CDR2 YYNGEE. The CDR3 reads CASSGQGSPLHF. In nucleotides, the CDR3 is TGTGCCAGCAGCGGACAGGGGTCACCCCTCCACTTT. Full variable domain (rest looked up from reference TRBV9 and TRBJ1-6): DSGVTQTPKHLITATGQRVTLRCSPRSGDLSVYWYQQSLDQGLQFLIQYYNGEERAKGNILERFSAQQFPDLHSELNLSSLELGDSALYFCASSGQGSPLHFGNGTRLTVT.

The chain recombines TRBV4-3 with TRBJ2-7; the D call may be TRBD1 or TRBD2 (6 bases each). The CDR3 spans 15 residues. Trimming removed 3 bases at V and 2 bases at J, with 14 bases between. Germline V lookup: CDR1 LGHNA, CDR2 YSLEER. CDR3 amino acids: CASSHRPEGAYEQYF. The CDR3 nucleotides are TGCGCCAGCAGCCACCGCCCGGAGGGGGCCTACGAGCAGTACTTC.

As to this clone: This likely stems from a read error, as it lies one base from a far larger clone. The V call is TRBV28, the J call TRBJ2-7, with D perhaps matching TRBD2 (5 bases). Trimming pared 5 bases from V and 2 bases from J, leaving 19 bases between. Germline CDR1 and CDR2: MDHEN and SYDVKM. The CDR3 totals 16 residues. The CDR3 nucleotides are TGTGCCAGCAGTCAACCCCCCCGGGGAATTCCCTACGAGCAGTACTTC. The encoded protein is CASSQPPRGIPYEQYF.

V is TRBV7-2 and J is TRBJ2-7; the D gene is possibly TRBD2 (5 bases). The V gene lost 4 bases and the J gene lost 3 bases, with 13 bases spanning the gap. Germline loops: CDR1 SGHTA, CDR2 FQGNSA. This CDR3 is built from 14 residues. The CDR3, as DNA: TGTGCCAGCAGCTCCCCCGGGGTGAGCTACGAGCAGTACTTC. Translated: CASSSPGVSYEQYF.

The gene calls are TRBV6-1 and TRBJ1-5; TRBD1 matches 7 bases. The CDR3 sequence is 15 residues long. Per the germline V gene, CDR1 is MNHNS and CDR2 is SASEGT. Losses at the gene ends were 3 bases for V and 6 bases for J; bases not matched to a gene: 8. CDR3 bases: TGTGCCAGCAGTGACCTTACAGGGGTTGTTCAGCCCCAGCATTTT. It specifies CASSDLTGVVQPQHF.

The chain employs TRBV6-1 and TRBJ2-7; no clear D. This CDR3 has 16 amino acids. Trimming removed 1 base from V and 3 bases from J, with 16 bases in between. CDR1 and CDR2 from the germline V gene are MNHNS and SASEGT. Here the CDR3 reads CASSEEGFNVYYEQYF. The CDR3 bases are TGTGCCAGCAGTGAAGAGGGATTCAACGTCTACTACGAGCAGTACTTC.

V is TRBV18 and J is TRBJ2-5; 8 bases align to TRBD2. Germline V gene data show CDR1 as KGHSH and CDR2 as LQKENI. The CDR3 has 15 amino acids. V gave up 2 bases and J gave up 3 bases; unmatched junction bases: 5. CDR3 sequence: CASSPTGGFKETQYF. CDR3 sequence (DNA): TGTGCCAGCTCACCAACGGGGGGGTTTAAAGAGACCCAGTACTTC.

The CDR3 bases are TGTGCCAGCAGCTTAGGTAGGGCGGCCTACGAGCAGTACTTC. This translates into CASSLGRAAYEQYF. The rearrangement links TRBV7-9 to TRBJ2-7; the D is unclear. V lost 1 base and J lost 2, with 9 bases in between. CDR1 SEHNR and CDR2 FQNEAQ come from the germline V gene (reference sequence). The CDR3 contains 14 residues. The full variable domain, in which reference TRBV7-9 and TRBJ2-7 provide the parts outside the CDR3, is DTGVSQNPRHKITKRGQNVTFRCDPISEHNRLYWYRQTLGQGPEFLTYFQNEAQLEKSRLLSDRFSAERPKGSFSTLEIQRTEQGDSAMYLCASSLGRAAYEQYFGPGTRLTVT.

The chain uses TRBV6-6 and TRBJ2-7; 12 bases map to TRBD2. The germline gives CDR1 MNHNY, CDR2 SVGAGI (reference sequence). V shed 0 bases and J 4 bases; nucleotides not matched to a gene: 1. This CDR3 has 15 residues. The CDR3 region has the DNA TGTGCCAGCAGTTACTCGACTAGCGGGAGTTACGAGCAGTACTTC. As protein: CASSYSTSGSYEQYF.

The chain is built from TRBV28 and TRBJ1-1; D not certain. CDR3 length: 13 amino acids. The germline gives CDR1 MDHEN, CDR2 SYDVKM. V was pared by 8 bases and J by 3 bases, with 13 bases between. CDR3 bases: TGTGCCAGCGGCAACCACGGCGACACTGAAGCTTTCTTT. This translates into CASGNHGDTEAFF.

The chain joins TRBV10-3 to TRBJ1-1, with TRBD1 matching over 8 bases. V shed 11 bases, J shed 5 bases, and the junction held 10 bases outside the gene matches. The CDR3 length is 13 residues. Germline V gene data show CDR1 as ENHRY and CDR2 as SYGVKD. The CDR3 is CASGQGIGTEAFF. The CDR3 coding sequence is TGTGCCTCCGGACAGGGTATAGGAACTGAAGCTTTCTTT.

The rearrangement links TRBV6-5 to TRBJ2-7; D not certain. V was shortened by 1 base and J by 2 bases, with 15 bases between the two germline ends. Germline V gene sequence: CDR1 MNHEY, CDR2 SVGAGI. This CDR3 is 16 amino acids long. CDR3 sequence: CASSYFPPAPPYEQYF. CDR3 DNA sequence: TGTGCCAGCAGTTACTTCCCCCCGGCCCCACCCTACGAGCAGTACTTC.

J is TRBJ2-2 and V is TRBV30, with 9 bases fitting TRBD1. Germline values: CDR1 GTSNPN, CDR2 SVGIG (reference sequence). V lost 3 bases, J lost 2 bases, and 4 bases stayed unmatched. This CDR3 is built from 15 residues. This chain's CDR3 is CAWSRTGVNTGELFF. The CDR3 coding sequence is TGTGCCTGGAGCCGGACAGGGGTCAACACCGGGGAGCTGTTTTTT.

The V and J genes are TRBV5-1 and TRBJ2-2; 10 positions agree with TRBD2. After removal of 0 bases from V and 1 base from J, the junction contained 3 bases not matched to a gene. The CDR3 is 17 residues long. Germline V lookup: CDR1 SGHRS, CDR2 YFSETQ. CDR3 coding DNA: TGCGCCAGCAGCTTGGATCCTAGCGGGGGGAACACCGGGGAGCTGTTTTTT. It translates to CASSLDPSGGNTGELFF.

The table lists this clone with a count of one. The DNA for the CDR3 is TGCGCCAGCAGCCAAGATTTGATTCGAGGCCTAGCGGGAGGGGTAGAGACCCAGTACTTC. Translated, it gives CASSQDLIRGLAGGVETQYF. The chain combines TRBV4-3 with TRBJ2-5, with 12 bases matching TRBD2. The V gene end was trimmed by 0 bases and the J gene end by 4 bases; junction bases not matched to a gene: 15. Germline lookup yields CDR1 LGHNA and CDR2 YSLEER. This CDR3 contains 20 residues.

This chain links TRBV28 with TRBJ2-7, with TRBD1 as a possible D gene (5 bases). The CDR3 extends over 13 amino acids. CDR1 and CDR2 from the germline V gene are MDHEN and SYDVKM. Trimming left V 3 bases short and J 1 base short, with 7 bases between. DNA for the CDR3: TGTGCCAGCAGTTTCAGGACATCCTACGAGCAGTACTTC. It encodes CASSFRTSYEQYF.

This chain connects TRBV27 to TRBJ1-2; D is unclear. This CDR3 contains 14 residues. CDR1 and CDR2 (germline): MNHEY, SMNVEV (reference sequence). V gave up 0 bases and J gave up 7 bases, with 12 bases separating them. The CDR3 region is CASSLSEGAGGYTF. The CDR3 DNA follows: TGTGCCAGCAGTTTATCAGAGGGCGCGGGTGGCTACACCTTC.

The table lists this clone with a count of one. The rearrangement joins TRBV10-3 to TRBJ2-1; 14 bases are shared with TRBD2. The CDR3 has 16 amino acids. The germline V gene encodes CDR1 ENHRY and CDR2 SYGVKD. J was trimmed by 5 bases and V by 6 bases; bases with no gene match: 6. The CDR3 loop is CAIRSGGLAGDNEQFF. As DNA, the CDR3 is TGTGCCATCAGATCCGGGGGACTAGCGGGGGACAATGAGCAGTTCTTC.

The V and J genes are TRBV2 and TRBJ1-1; 7 bases align to TRBD1. In germline, CDR1 is SNHLY, CDR2 FYNNEI. The CDR3 has 18 residues. V lost 5 bases to trimming and J lost 6 bases; unmatched junction nucleotides: 21. CDR3 sequence (DNA): TGTGCCAGCAGTCCCTCCGGGACAGCCTCACTACGGGTCGCTGAAGCTTTCTTT. Protein: CASSPSGTASLRVAEAFF.

This clone was observed a few times. The chain is built from TRBV11-2 and TRBJ1-5; 11 bases line up with TRBD1. CDR1 is SGHAT and CDR2 is FQNNGV in the germline V gene. The V and J ends lost 5 bases and 6 bases, in that order; junction bases with no gene match: 9. The CDR3 totals 16 residues. The CDR3 coding sequence is TGTGCCAGCAGCCTGGGGACTGGACAGGGGGCTCAGCCCCAGCATTTT. This gives the protein CASSLGTGQGAQPQHF.

This rearrangement joins TRBV20-1 to TRBJ2-5; D is unclear. Trimming pared 1 base from V and 4 bases from J, leaving 1 base between. The CDR3 totals 10 residues. Germline V gene data show CDR1 as DFQATT and CDR2 as SNEGSKA (reference sequence). The CDR3, as DNA: TGCAGTGCTAGAGTAGAGACCCAGTACTTC. It translates to CSARVETQYF.

V gene TRBV11-2 combines with J gene TRBJ1-1; 7 nucleotides agree with TRBD1. V lost 6 bases to trimming and J lost 1 base; unmatched junction nucleotides: 5. The V gene's germline CDR1 is SGHAT and CDR2 FQNNGV. CDR3 size: 14 residues. The CDR3: CASRQGQSNTEAFF. Written as DNA, the CDR3 is TGTGCCAGCAGGCAGGGACAGTCGAACACTGAAGCTTTCTTT.

This clone was detected once. The V gene is TRBV4-1, the J gene TRBJ2-7; tentatively, D is TRBD1 (6 bases). The ends were cut back, 2 bases at V and 7 bases at J, with 21 bases in the middle. CDR1 is MGHRA and CDR2 is YSYEKL in the germline V gene. This CDR3 has 16 amino acids. CDR3 DNA: TGCGCCAGCAGCCAACAACAGGGTTGGACGAGTGGAGAGCAGTACTTC. It yields the protein CASSQQQGWTSGEQYF.

This rearrangement joins TRBV9 to TRBJ1-2, with 8 bases matching TRBD1. Per the germline V gene, CDR1 is SGDLS and CDR2 is YYNGEE. V shed 0 bases and J 4 bases; nucleotides not matched to a gene: 5. This CDR3 is 15 amino acids long. The chain's CDR3 is CASSVAAGGVYGYTF. In nucleotides, the CDR3 is TGTGCCAGCAGCGTAGCTGCAGGGGGCGTCTATGGCTACACCTTC. The complete variable domain, with remaining parts taken from reference TRBV9 and TRBJ1-2, reads DSGVTQTPKHLITATGQRVTLRCSPRSGDLSVYWYQQSLDQGLQFLIQYYNGEERAKGNILERFSAQQFPDLHSELNLSSLELGDSALYFCASSVAAGGVYGYTFGSGTRLTVV.